One TCR beta chain is described in this entry. As yet, its antigen is unknown. This was a deep-level run. Sequencing used immunoSEQ multiplex PCR; TCRdb keeps in-frame clones, though not all of them. Seen here are millions of clones, roughly 94% observed once, and the top ten hold 0.13%. The data were taken from a study of shared clonotypes between healthy human individuals. Study-level points and caveats: Researchers found naive subsets generally carried larger estimated richness than memory subsets.

In germline, CDR1 is LNHDA, CDR2 SQIVND (reference sequence). V shed 5 bases and J shed 6 bases, with 13 bases lying between them. The CDR3 consists of 14 residues. The rearrangement links TRBV19 to TRBJ2-2; D possibly corresponds to TRBD1 (6 bases). The sample taken for sequencing was naive CD4+ T cells sorted from blood. Described subset: CD45RA+ positively selected. The sequence was obtained from a man younger than 35 in good health. The CDR3 DNA is TGTGCCAGTAGTCCGAGGGGGACACCCGGGGAGCTGTTTTTT. This sequence encodes CASSPRGTPGELFF.